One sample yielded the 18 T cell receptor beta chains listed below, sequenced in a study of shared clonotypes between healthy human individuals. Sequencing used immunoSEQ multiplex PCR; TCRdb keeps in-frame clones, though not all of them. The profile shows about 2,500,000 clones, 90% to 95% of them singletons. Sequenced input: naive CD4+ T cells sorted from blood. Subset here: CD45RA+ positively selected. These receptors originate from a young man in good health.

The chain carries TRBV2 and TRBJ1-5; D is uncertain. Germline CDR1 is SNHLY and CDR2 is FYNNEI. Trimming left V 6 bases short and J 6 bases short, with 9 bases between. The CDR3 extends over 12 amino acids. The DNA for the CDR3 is TGTGCCAGCAGCCCCATCGGTCAGCCCCAGCATTTT. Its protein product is CASSPIGQPQHF.

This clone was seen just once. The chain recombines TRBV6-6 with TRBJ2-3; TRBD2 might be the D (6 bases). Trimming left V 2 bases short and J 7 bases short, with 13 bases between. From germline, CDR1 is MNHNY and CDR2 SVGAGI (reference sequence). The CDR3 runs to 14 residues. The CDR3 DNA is TGTGCCAGCAGTTACGAGGAACTAGCTAATACGCAGTATTTT. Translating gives CASSYEELANTQYF.

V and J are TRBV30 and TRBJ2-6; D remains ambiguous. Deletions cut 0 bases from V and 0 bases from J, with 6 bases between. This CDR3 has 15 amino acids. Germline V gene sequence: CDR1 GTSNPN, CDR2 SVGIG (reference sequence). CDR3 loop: CAWSVRSSGANVLTF. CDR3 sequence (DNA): TGTGCCTGGAGTGTACGAAGCTCTGGGGCCAACGTCCTGACTTTC.

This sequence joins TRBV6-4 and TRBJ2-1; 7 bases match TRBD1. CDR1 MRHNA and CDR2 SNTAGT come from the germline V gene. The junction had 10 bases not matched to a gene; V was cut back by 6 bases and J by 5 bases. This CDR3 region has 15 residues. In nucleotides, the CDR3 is TGTGCCAGCAGCGCCTCCGGACAGGACCACAATGAGCAGTTCTTC. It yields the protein CASSASGQDHNEQFF.

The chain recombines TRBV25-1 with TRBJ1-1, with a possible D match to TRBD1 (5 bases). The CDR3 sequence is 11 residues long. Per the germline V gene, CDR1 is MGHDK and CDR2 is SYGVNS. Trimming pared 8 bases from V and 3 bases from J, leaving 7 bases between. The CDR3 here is CASDRDTEAFF. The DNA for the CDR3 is TGTGCCAGCGACAGAGACACTGAAGCTTTCTTT.

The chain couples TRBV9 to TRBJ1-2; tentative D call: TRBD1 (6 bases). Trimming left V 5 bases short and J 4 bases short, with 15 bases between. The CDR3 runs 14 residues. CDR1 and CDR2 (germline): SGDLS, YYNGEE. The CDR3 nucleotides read TGTGCCAGCAGTCCCCGGGACATGGGCTATGGCTACACCTTC. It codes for CASSPRDMGYGYTF.

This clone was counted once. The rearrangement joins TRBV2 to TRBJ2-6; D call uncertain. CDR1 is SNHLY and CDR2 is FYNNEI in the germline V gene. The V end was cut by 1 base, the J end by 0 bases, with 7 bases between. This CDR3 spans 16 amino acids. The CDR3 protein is CASSEGRNSGANVLTF. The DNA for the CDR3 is TGTGCCAGCAGTGAAGGTCGGAACTCTGGGGCCAACGTCCTGACTTTC. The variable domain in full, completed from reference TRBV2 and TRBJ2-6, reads EPEVTQTPSHQVTQMGQEVILRCVPISNHLYFYWYRQILGQKVEFLVSFYNNEISEKSEIFDDQFSVERPDGSNFTLKIRSTKLEDSAMYFCASSEGRNSGANVLTFGAGSRLTVL.

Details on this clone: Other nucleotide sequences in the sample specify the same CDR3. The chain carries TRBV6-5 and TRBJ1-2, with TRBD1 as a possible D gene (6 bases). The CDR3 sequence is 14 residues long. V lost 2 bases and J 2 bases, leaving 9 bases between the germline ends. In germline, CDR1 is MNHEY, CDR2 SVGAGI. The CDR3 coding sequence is TGTGCCAGCAGTTACGGTACAGGGAACTATGGCTACACCTTC. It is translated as CASSYGTGNYGYTF.

CDR3 residues: CASDEGLAPETQYF. The CDR3 coding sequence is TGTGCCAGCGACGAAGGACTAGCCCCAGAGACCCAGTACTTC. This sequence joins TRBV2 and TRBJ2-5; 8 nucleotides align to TRBD2. With V trimmed by 8 bases and J by 4 bases, 9 bases remained unmatched. Germline V gene data show CDR1 as SNHLY and CDR2 as FYNNEI. The CDR3 has 14 amino acids.

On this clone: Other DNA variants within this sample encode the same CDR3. The CDR3 nucleotides read TGTGCCAGCAGCGCACTAGCGGGTACAGATACGCAGTATTTT. Translating it yields CASSALAGTDTQYF. This sequence joins TRBV9 and TRBJ2-3, with 9 positions matching TRBD2. The ends lost 3 bases at V and 3 bases at J; junction bases unmatched: 2. This CDR3 region has 14 residues. The germline gives CDR1 SGDLS, CDR2 YYNGEE.

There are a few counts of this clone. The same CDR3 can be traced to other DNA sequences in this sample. This CDR3 is CAWSGQGNQPQHF. The CDR3 DNA follows: TGTGCCTGGAGTGGACAGGGTAATCAGCCCCAGCATTTT. The chain joins TRBV30 to TRBJ1-5; 7 nucleotides match TRBD1. Germline CDR1 reads GTSNPN; CDR2 reads SVGIG (reference sequence). The J segment lost 4 bases and the V segment lost 1 base, leaving 1 base of the junction unmatched. The CDR3 has 13 residues.

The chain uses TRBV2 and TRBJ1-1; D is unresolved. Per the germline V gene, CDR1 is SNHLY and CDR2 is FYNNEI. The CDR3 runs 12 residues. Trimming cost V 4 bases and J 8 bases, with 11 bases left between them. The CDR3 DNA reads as TGTGCCAGCAGTGGGAGGAGACTCGAAGCTTTCTTT. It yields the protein CASSGRRLEAFF.

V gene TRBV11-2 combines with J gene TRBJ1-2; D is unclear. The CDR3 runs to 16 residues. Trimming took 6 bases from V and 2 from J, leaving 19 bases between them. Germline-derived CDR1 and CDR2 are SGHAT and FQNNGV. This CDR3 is CASRNLTRMRNYGYTF. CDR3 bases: TGTGCCAGCAGAAATCTTACTCGGATGCGGAACTATGGCTACACCTTC.

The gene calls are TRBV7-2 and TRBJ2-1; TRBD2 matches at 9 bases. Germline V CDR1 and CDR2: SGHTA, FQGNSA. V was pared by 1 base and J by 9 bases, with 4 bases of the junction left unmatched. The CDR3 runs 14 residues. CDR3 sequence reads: CASSLGLTSGEQFF. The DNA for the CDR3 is TGTGCCAGCAGCTTAGGGTTGACTAGCGGTGAGCAGTTCTTC.

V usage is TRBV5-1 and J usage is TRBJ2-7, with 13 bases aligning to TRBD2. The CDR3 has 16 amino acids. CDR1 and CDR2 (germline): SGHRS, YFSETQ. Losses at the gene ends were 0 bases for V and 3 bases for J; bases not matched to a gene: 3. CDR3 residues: CASSLAGTSGNYEQYF. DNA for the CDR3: TGCGCCAGCAGCTTGGCCGGGACTAGCGGGAACTACGAGCAGTACTTC.

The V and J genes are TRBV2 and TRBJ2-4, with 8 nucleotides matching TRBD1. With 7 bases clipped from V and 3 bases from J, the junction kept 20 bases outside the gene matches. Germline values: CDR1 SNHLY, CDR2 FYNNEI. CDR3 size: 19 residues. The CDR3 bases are TGTGCCAGCACCACCCGGGACAGGCTTGTAGCGGAACTCAAAAACATTCAGTACTTC. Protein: CASTTRDRLVAELKNIQYF.

In DNA, the CDR3 is TGTGCCAGCAGCCGGGAGTGGCGGGGGGCCACCGGGGAGCTGTTTTTT. Translating gives CASSREWRGATGELFF. The chain joins TRBV5-5 to TRBJ2-2; 8 bases line up with TRBD2. Germline V gene sequence: CDR1 SGHKS, CDR2 YYEKEE (reference sequence). J gave up 4 bases and V 4 bases, and 9 bases lay outside the gene matches. CDR3 length equals 16 residues.

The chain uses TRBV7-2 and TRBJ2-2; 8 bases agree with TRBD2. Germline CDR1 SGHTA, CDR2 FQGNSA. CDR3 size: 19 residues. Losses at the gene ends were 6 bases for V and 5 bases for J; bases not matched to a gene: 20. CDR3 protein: CASRPTGGGSAFRTGELFF. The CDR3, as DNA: TGTGCCAGCAGACCCACCGGGGGGGGGAGCGCCTTCCGGACCGGGGAGCTGTTTTTT. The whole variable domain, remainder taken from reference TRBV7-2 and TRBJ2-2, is GAGVSQSPSNKVTEKGKDVELRCDPISGHTALYWYRQSLGQGLEFLIYFQGNSAPDKSGLPSDRFSAERTGGSVSTLTIQRTQQEDSAVYLCASRPTGGGSAFRTGELFFGEGSRLTVL.